These T cell receptor beta chains were read from a single sample in a study of control samples from healthy donors and cancer patients. Clones were read by immunoSEQ multiplex PCR, and TCRdb kept only the in-frame ones, dropping some. This table has 90,000 or so clones, roughly nine tenths appearing once. The material sequenced was PBMCs. These receptor sequences come from a woman in her forties or fifties with colorectal cancer. Both conserved end residues are part of each CDR3. A D gene is named only where the DNA matches it firmly. A clone size is listed for some rows: how often the clone was seen (once, few, many), or a class if it is expanded.

D gene: -
V gene: TRBV9
clone size: -
J gene: TRBJ1-2
CDR3 protein: CASSVAQGEGYTF
CDR3 DNA: TGTGCCAGCAGCGTAGCTCAGGGTGAAGGCTACACCTTC

D gene: -
V gene: TRBV12-5
clone size: -
J gene: TRBJ1-5
CDR3 protein: CASGYIQGQPQHF
CDR3 DNA: TGTGCTAGTGGTTACATACAGGGACAGCCCCAGCATTTT

D gene: TRBD2
V gene: TRBV7-9
clone size: -
J gene: TRBJ2-2
CDR3 protein: CASSLAGGRTGELFF
CDR3 DNA: TGTGCCAGCAGCCTAGCGGGGGGGCGGACCGGGGAGCTGTTTTTT

D gene: -
V gene: TRBV19
clone size: -
J gene: TRBJ1-2
CDR3 protein: CASIPRTPANYGYTF
CDR3 DNA: TGTGCCAGTATTCCCCGGACACCGGCTAACTATGGCTACACCTTC

D gene: -
V gene: TRBV18
clone size: -
J gene: TRBJ1-5
CDR3 protein: CASSPDLSNQPQHF
CDR3 DNA: TGTGCCAGCTCACCGGACCTTAGCAATCAGCCCCAGCATTTT

D gene: -
V gene: TRBV6-2/TRBV6-3
clone size: -
J gene: TRBJ2-5
CDR3 protein: CASSYSSLAQETQYF
CDR3 DNA: TGTGCCAGCAGTTATTCGAGTCTAGCCCAAGAGACCCAGTACTTC

D gene: -
V gene: TRBV18
clone size: -
J gene: TRBJ1-1
CDR3 protein: CASSLGNTEAFF
CDR3 DNA: TGTGCCAGCTCACTGGGGAACACTGAAGCTTTCTTT

D gene: -
V gene: TRBV7-2
clone size: -
J gene: TRBJ1-2
CDR3 protein: CASSWENYGYTF
CDR3 DNA: TGTGCCAGCAGCTGGGAGAACTATGGCTACACCTTC

D gene: -
V gene: TRBV7-9
clone size: -
J gene: TRBJ1-1
CDR3 protein: CASSLPSGGTTEAFF
CDR3 DNA: TGTGCCAGCAGCTTACCAAGCGGAGGGACCACTGAAGCTTTCTTT

D gene: -
V gene: TRBV5-8
clone size: -
J gene: TRBJ2-5
CDR3 protein: CASSLGRAGAAQYF
CDR3 DNA: TGTGCCAGCAGCTTGGGACGGGCAGGTGCGGCCCAGTACTTC

D gene: TRBD1
V gene: TRBV12-3/TRBV12-4
clone size: -
J gene: TRBJ1-5
CDR3 protein: CASSRDRDQPQHF
CDR3 DNA: TGTGCCAGCAGTCGGGACAGGGATCAGCCCCAGCATTTT

D gene: TRBD1
V gene: TRBV7-2
clone size: -
J gene: TRBJ2-5
CDR3 protein: CASSTGTGRETQYF
CDR3 DNA: TGTGCCAGCAGCACCGGGACAGGGAGGGAGACCCAGTACTTC

D gene: -
V gene: TRBV2
clone size: -
J gene: TRBJ2-3
CDR3 protein: CASSERNTQYF
CDR3 DNA: TGTGCCAGCAGCGAGCGAAATACGCAGTATTTT

D gene: -
V gene: TRBV25-1
clone size: -
J gene: TRBJ2-2
CDR3 protein: CASSEGGVGGELFF
CDR3 DNA: TGTGCCAGCAGTGAAGGAGGGGTAGGCGGGGAGCTGTTTTTT

D gene: TRBD1
V gene: TRBV19
clone size: -
J gene: TRBJ1-2
CDR3 protein: CASSMARDRNYGYTF
CDR3 DNA: TGTGCCAGTAGTATGGCCCGGGACAGAAACTATGGCTACACCTTC

D gene: TRBD2
V gene: TRBV29-1
clone size: -
J gene: TRBJ2-3
CDR3 protein: CSVDLAGDTQYF
CDR3 DNA: TGCAGCGTTGACCTAGCGGGGGATACGCAGTATTTT

D gene: -
V gene: TRBV19
clone size: -
J gene: TRBJ1-1
CDR3 protein: CASRRARDTEAFF
CDR3 DNA: TGTGCCAGTCGCAGAGCCAGGGACACTGAAGCTTTCTTT

D gene: TRBD1
V gene: TRBV20-1
clone size: -
J gene: TRBJ1-2
CDR3 protein: CSASLPDRGLSSYTF
CDR3 DNA: TGCAGTGCTAGTCTCCCGGACAGGGGGCTTAGTAGCTACACCTTC

D gene: TRBD2
V gene: TRBV5-1
clone size: -
J gene: TRBJ2-3
CDR3 protein: CASSLSGGPTDTQYF
CDR3 DNA: TGCGCCAGCAGCTTAAGCGGGGGGCCCACAGATACGCAGTATTTT

D gene: -
V gene: TRBV5-1
clone size: -
J gene: TRBJ2-1
CDR3 protein: CASSLGDGLGGEQFF
CDR3 DNA: TGCGCCAGCAGCTTGGGCGACGGTCTCGGGGGTGAGCAGTTCTTC

D gene: -
V gene: TRBV18
clone size: -
J gene: TRBJ2-5
CDR3 protein: CASSQQTRQETQYF
CDR3 DNA: TGTGCCAGCTCACAACAGACTCGACAAGAGACCCAGTACTTC

D gene: -
V gene: TRBV19
clone size: -
J gene: TRBJ2-3
CDR3 protein: CATPRMKRRPTDTQYF
CDR3 DNA: TGTGCCACCCCCCGAATGAAGCGGAGACCCACAGATACGCAGTATTTT

D gene: -
V gene: TRBV3-1/TRBV3-2
clone size: -
J gene: TRBJ2-2
CDR3 protein: CASSQSYGGAGELFF
CDR3 DNA: TGTGCCAGCAGCCAAAGTTACGGGGGTGCCGGGGAGCTGTTTTTT

D gene: TRBD1
V gene: TRBV6-5
clone size: -
J gene: TRBJ1-6
CDR3 protein: CASSMTGLDSPLHF
CDR3 DNA: TGTGCCAGCAGCATGACAGGGCTTGATTCACCCCTCCACTTT

D gene: TRBD1
V gene: TRBV5-4
clone size: -
J gene: TRBJ1-2
CDR3 protein: CASSRTGGETGYTF
CDR3 DNA: TGTGCCAGCAGCCGAACAGGGGGAGAAACCGGCTACACCTTC

D gene: -
V gene: TRBV7-3
clone size: -
J gene: TRBJ1-6
CDR3 protein: CASSEGTGSGPLHF
CDR3 DNA: TGTGCCAGCAGCGAGGGGACTGGCTCAGGACCCCTCCACTTT

D gene: -
V gene: TRBV14
clone size: -
J gene: TRBJ1-6
CDR3 protein: CASSQDGRGSHF
CDR3 DNA: TGTGCCAGCAGCCAAGATGGGAGGGGTTCCCACTTT

D gene: -
V gene: TRBV14
clone size: once
J gene: TRBJ1-4
CDR3 protein: CASNRDGNEKLFF
CDR3 DNA: TGTGCCAGCAATAGGGACGGTAATGAAAAACTGTTTTTT

D gene: -
V gene: TRBV7-2
clone size: -
J gene: TRBJ2-1
CDR3 protein: CASSLARGRERNEQFF
CDR3 DNA: TGTGCCAGCAGCTTAGCGCGAGGCAGGGAAAGAAATGAGCAGTTCTTC

D gene: -
V gene: TRBV15
clone size: -
J gene: TRBJ2-5
CDR3 protein: CATSRPSGGSETQYF
CDR3 DNA: TGTGCCACCAGCAGACCTTCCGGGGGATCCGAGACCCAGTACTTC

D gene: -
V gene: TRBV18
clone size: -
J gene: TRBJ1-1
CDR3 protein: CASSPLDSMNTEAFF
CDR3 DNA: TGTGCCAGCTCACCACTGGACAGCATGAACACTGAAGCTTTCTTT

D gene: -
V gene: TRBV2
clone size: -
J gene: TRBJ2-2
CDR3 protein: CASSEFSLLSGELFF
CDR3 DNA: TGTGCCAGCAGTGAATTCTCGCTTCTATCCGGGGAGCTGTTTTTT

D gene: TRBD1
V gene: TRBV2
clone size: -
J gene: TRBJ1-5
CDR3 protein: CASSSLDRVSNQPQHF
CDR3 DNA: TGTGCCAGCAGTTCCCTGGACAGGGTGAGCAATCAGCCCCAGCATTTT

D gene: TRBD1
V gene: TRBV6-5
clone size: few
J gene: TRBJ1-3
CDR3 protein: CASTLTGESGTIYF
CDR3 DNA: TGTGCCAGCACCCTGACAGGGGAGTCTGGCACCATATATTTT

D gene: TRBD1
V gene: TRBV10-3
clone size: -
J gene: TRBJ2-1
CDR3 protein: CAISDTRQGSFF
CDR3 DNA: TGTGCCATCAGTGACACGCGACAGGGGTCGTTCTTC

D gene: -
V gene: TRBV30
clone size: -
J gene: TRBJ1-3
CDR3 protein: CAWSVGMGNTIYF
CDR3 DNA: TGTGCCTGGAGTGTAGGAATGGGAAACACCATATATTTT

D gene: -
V gene: TRBV28
clone size: -
J gene: TRBJ2-5
CDR3 protein: CASSGSAGHWETQYF
CDR3 DNA: TGTGCCAGCAGTGGGTCGGCGGGCCACTGGGAGACCCAGTACTTC

D gene: -
V gene: TRBV19
clone size: -
J gene: TRBJ1-5
CDR3 protein: CASSIMADSQPQHF
CDR3 DNA: TGTGCCAGTAGTATTATGGCAGATAGTCAGCCCCAGCATTTT

D gene: -
V gene: TRBV28
clone size: -
J gene: TRBJ1-2
CDR3 protein: CASSLSQWGTSNYGYTF
CDR3 DNA: TGTGCCAGCAGCCTCTCCCAATGGGGGACATCTAACTATGGCTACACCTTC

D gene: -
V gene: TRBV19
clone size: -
J gene: TRBJ1-4
CDR3 protein: CASAVATNEKLFF
CDR3 DNA: TGTGCCAGTGCGGTTGCAACTAATGAAAAACTGTTTTTT

D gene: TRBD1
V gene: TRBV18
clone size: once
J gene: TRBJ2-1
CDR3 protein: CASSPPSARQGAEQFF
CDR3 DNA: TGTGCCAGCTCACCGCCGTCGGCACGCCAGGGGGCTGAGCAGTTCTTC

D gene: -
V gene: TRBV28
clone size: -
J gene: TRBJ1-2
CDR3 protein: CASSYPTRGGYTF
CDR3 DNA: TGTGCCAGCAGCTATCCCACACGAGGGGGCTACACCTTC

D gene: TRBD1
V gene: TRBV4-1
clone size: -
J gene: TRBJ1-5
CDR3 protein: CASSQDPPGGSGQPQHF
CDR3 DNA: TGCGCCAGCAGCCAAGATCCCCCAGGGGGCTCAGGTCAGCCCCAGCATTTT

D gene: -
V gene: TRBV5-1
clone size: -
J gene: TRBJ2-1
CDR3 protein: CASSLQENEQFF
CDR3 DNA: TGCGCCAGCAGCTTGCAGGAGAATGAGCAGTTCTTC

D gene: TRBD1
V gene: TRBV19
clone size: -
J gene: TRBJ2-2
CDR3 protein: CASSLNRGADTGELFF
CDR3 DNA: TGTGCCAGTAGTCTCAACAGGGGGGCCGACACCGGGGAGCTGTTTTTT

D gene: -
V gene: TRBV10-1
clone size: -
J gene: TRBJ2-1
CDR3 protein: CASSDGQGNEQFF
CDR3 DNA: TGCGCCAGCAGTGACGGACAAGGGAATGAGCAGTTCTTC

D gene: TRBD2
V gene: TRBV4-1
clone size: -
J gene: TRBJ2-1
CDR3 protein: CASSQELAGAYNEQFF
CDR3 DNA: TGCGCCAGCAGCCAAGAACTAGCGGGGGCCTACAATGAGCAGTTCTTC

D gene: -
V gene: TRBV2
clone size: -
J gene: TRBJ2-3
CDR3 protein: CASSEGRGPTDTQYF
CDR3 DNA: TGTGCCAGCAGTGAAGGGCGGGGGCCCACAGATACGCAGTATTTT

D gene: -
V gene: TRBV19
clone size: -
J gene: TRBJ1-4
CDR3 protein: CASSISDRSNEKLFF
CDR3 DNA: TGTGCCAGTAGTATAAGCGACAGGAGTAATGAAAAACTGTTTTTT

D gene: -
V gene: TRBV4-2
clone size: -
J gene: TRBJ2-2
CDR3 protein: CASSLGQTNTGELFF
CDR3 DNA: TGTGCCAGCAGCCTCGGACAAACGAACACCGGGGAGCTGTTTTTT

D gene: TRBD1
V gene: TRBV10-3
clone size: -
J gene: TRBJ1-1
CDR3 protein: CAINDRDRKSSEAFF
CDR3 DNA: TGTGCCATCAACGACCGGGACAGAAAATCGAGTGAAGCTTTCTTT

D gene: -
V gene: TRBV7-3
clone size: -
J gene: TRBJ2-1
CDR3 protein: CASSLMGGSMHEQFF
CDR3 DNA: TGTGCCAGCAGCTTAATGGGGGGTAGCATGCATGAGCAGTTCTTC

D gene: -
V gene: TRBV6-6
clone size: -
J gene: TRBJ1-1
CDR3 protein: CASTRSGLDTEAFF
CDR3 DNA: TGTGCCAGCACAAGGTCAGGGTTGGACACTGAAGCTTTCTTT

D gene: -
V gene: TRBV6-2/TRBV6-3
clone size: few
J gene: TRBJ1-3
CDR3 protein: CASSYARDGNTIYF
CDR3 DNA: TGTGCCAGCAGTTACGCACGGGATGGAAACACCATATATTTT

D gene: -
V gene: TRBV3-1/TRBV3-2
clone size: -
J gene: TRBJ2-1
CDR3 protein: CASSQEHSISYNEQFF
CDR3 DNA: TGTGCCAGCAGCCAAGAGCACAGCATCTCCTACAATGAGCAGTTCTTC

D gene: -
V gene: TRBV9
clone size: -
J gene: TRBJ1-6
CDR3 protein: CASSPRRSDNSPLHF
CDR3 DNA: TGTGCCAGCAGCCCCAGACGGTCTGATAATTCACCCCTCCACTTT

D gene: TRBD1
V gene: TRBV9
clone size: -
J gene: TRBJ1-4
CDR3 protein: CASSAGTASAELFF
CDR3 DNA: TGTGCCAGCAGCGCGGGGACAGCCTCGGCCGAACTGTTTTTT